Listed below are T cell receptor beta chains from one sample, sequenced in a study of beta chain features in type 1 diabetes. This table comes from immunoSEQ multiplex PCR, and its TCRdb copy is limited to in-frame clones, with some not included. The sample lists hundreds of thousands of clones, roughly a sixth occurring once. Source material: naive CD4+ T cells from blood. Receptors were obtained from a man aged 18 to 30 in good health. CDR3s include the opening cysteine and the closing phenylalanine or tryptophan. The D gene is left open where the match is weak. Expanded clones get a size class; other rows say once, few or many, or leave the size out.

J	size	D	V	CDR3	DNA
TRBJ2-1	once	-	TRBV9	CASSVTRDYNEQFF	TGTGCCAGCAGCGTCACGCGGGATTACAATGAGCAGTTCTTC
TRBJ1-1	few	-	TRBV7-9	CASSPSRTAEAFF	TGTGCCAGCAGCCCCAGTCGGACAGCTGAAGCTTTCTTT
TRBJ2-7	-	TRBD1	TRBV4-3	CASSQASGQGAYEQYF	TGCGCCAGCAGCCAAGCATCGGGACAGGGGGCTTACGAGCAGTACTTC
TRBJ2-3	few	-	TRBV7-3	CASSLTLQQDTQYF	TGTGCCAGCAGCTTAACGTTGCAGCAAGATACGCAGTATTTT
TRBJ2-7	-	-	TRBV10-3	CAIRLAENYEQYF	TGTGCCATCAGGTTGGCGGAGAACTACGAGCAGTACTTC
TRBJ1-1	few	TRBD1	TRBV10-3	CASTGGQNTEAFF	TGTGCCAGCACAGGGGGCCAGAACACTGAAGCTTTCTTT
TRBJ2-4	-	TRBD2	TRBV18	CASSPPRTSGNIQYF	TGTGCCAGCTCACCACCGAGGACTAGCGGGAACATTCAGTACTTC
TRBJ1-1	-	-	TRBV4-3	CASSRGTEAFF	TGCGCCAGCAGCCGAGGGACAGAAGCTTTCTTT
TRBJ2-7	few	-	TRBV28	CASRMGSLGAYEQYF	TGTGCCAGCAGGATGGGGTCCCTAGGGGCTTACGAGCAGTACTTC
TRBJ2-3	-	-	TRBV4-1	CASRQGNTQYF	TGCGCCAGCAGGCAAGGTAATACGCAGTATTTT
TRBJ2-7	-	-	TRBV28	CASRGTIYEQYF	TGTGCCAGCAGAGGGACCATCTACGAGCAGTACTTC
TRBJ1-2	-	-	TRBV5-8	CASSLSLRWHYGYTF	TGTGCCAGCAGCTTGTCCCTGAGGTGGCACTATGGCTACACCTTC
TRBJ1-2	few	-	TRBV4-3	CASSQDGSANYGYTF	TGCGCCAGCAGCCAAGATGGATCCGCTAACTATGGCTACACCTTC
TRBJ2-3	few	-	TRBV28	CASRAGIADTQYF	TGTGCCAGCAGGGCCGGTATTGCGGATACGCAGTATTTT
TRBJ1-5	-	TRBD1	TRBV5-5	CASSWTGSNQPQHF	TGTGCCAGCAGCTGGACAGGGAGCAATCAGCCCCAGCATTTT
TRBJ2-7	-	-	TRBV5-6	CASSLLQGRYEQYF	TGTGCCAGCAGCTTGCTTCAAGGGCGCTACGAGCAGTACTTC
TRBJ2-5	few	-	TRBV28	CASSLQGGETQYF	TGTGCCAGCAGTTTACAAGGGGGAGAGACCCAGTACTTC
TRBJ1-4	few	TRBD1	TRBV7-2	CASSRRQGTNEKLFF	TGTGCCAGCAGCAGAAGACAGGGAACTAATGAAAAACTGTTTTTT
TRBJ2-3	-	-	TRBV28	CASSLRRTSTDTQYF	TGTGCCAGCAGTTTGAGGCGGACTAGCACAGATACGCAGTATTTT
TRBJ1-2	few	-	TRBV7-3	CASSLTSDDGYTF	TGTGCCAGCAGCTTAACCTCAGATGATGGCTACACCTTC
TRBJ2-7	few	TRBD1	TRBV9	CASSPRDRGQYEQYF	TGTGCCAGCAGCCCCCGGGACAGGGGGCAATACGAGCAGTACTTC
TRBJ2-2	few	TRBD1	TRBV7-3	CASSPWTGSTGELFF	TGTGCCAGCAGCCCCTGGACAGGGAGCACCGGGGAGCTGTTTTTT